The 10 T cell receptor beta chains given below trace back to one sample, sequenced in a study of T cells in Graves' hyperthyroidism and ophthalmopathy. TCR beta CDR3 regions were amplified from RNA transcripts. The study used the HTBI primer set for a first-round RT-PCR of the TCR CDR3. TCRdb used MiXCR to reprocess the multiplex PCR reads, holding one entry per CDR3 protein. The sample has some 460,000 distinct CDR3 sequences, around 14% seen once; the top ten hold just under 8%. What was sequenced was blood. These receptors all come from a woman aged 18-35 years with Graves' hyperthyroidism.

The chain employs TRBV28 and TRBJ2-5, with D tentatively TRBD1 or TRBD2 (5 bases each). V lost 6 bases and J lost 7, with 18 bases in between. The CDR3 consists of 14 residues. The germline gives CDR1 MDHEN, CDR2 SYDVKM. The CDR3 loop reads CASRPRGGYATQYF. The CDR3 DNA reads as TGTGCCAGCAGGCCACGTGGGGGTTATGCGACCCAGTACTTC.

This clonotype has at least ten counts. This rearrangement joins TRBV20-1 to TRBJ1-5; D unresolved. Between the trimmed V and J ends, which lost 3 bases and 0 bases, there was a span of 12 bases. This CDR3 spans 15 amino acids. CDR1 DFQATT and CDR2 SNEGSKA come from the germline V gene (reference sequence). The CDR3: CSASHGGFSNQPQHF. CDR3 DNA: TGCAGTGCTAGTCACGGCGGATTTAGCAATCAGCCCCAGCATTTT.

This clonotype was observed a handful of times. The rearrangement joins TRBV6-1 to TRBJ1-4; D is unclear. CDR3 length equals 15 residues. CDR1 and CDR2 (germline): MNHNS, SASEGT. V shed 3 bases and J shed 6 bases, with 14 bases lying between them. CDR3 DNA sequence: TGTGCCAGCAGTGACCCCCGGGAATATTATGAAAAACTGTTTTTT. Translated: CASSDPREYYEKLFF.

This rearrangement joins TRBV12-3 or TRBV12-4 to TRBJ1-2, with D perhaps matching TRBD1 (5 bases). The V end lost 7 bases, the J end lost 2 bases, and 20 bases lay between the germline ends. The CDR3 spans 16 residues. The CDR3 here is CASTPTGQGLNYGYTF. CDR3 DNA: TGTGCCAGCACCCCCACCGGGCAGGGCCTAAACTATGGCTACACCTTC.

This chain joins TRBV6-4 and TRBJ1-5; D not certain. Germline V CDR1 and CDR2: MRHNA, SNTAGT. Trimming pared 7 bases from V and 4 bases from J, leaving 8 bases between. The CDR3 consists of 12 residues. The CDR3 bases are TGTGCCAGCAAGCTACAGAATCAGCCCCAGCATTTT. The encoded protein is CASKLQNQPQHF.

The count of this clonotype is one. This rearrangement joins TRBV12-3 or TRBV12-4 to TRBJ2-5; 11 bases align to TRBD2. CDR3 length: 17 residues. J was trimmed by 1 base and V by 5 bases; bases with no gene match: 9. The CDR3 nucleotides are TGTGCCAGCAGTCATACGACTAGCGGGAACTCCCAAGAGACCCAGTACTTC. As protein: CASSHTTSGNSQETQYF.

The CDR3 here is CAWSVPGGSYEQYF. The CDR3 DNA reads TGTGCCTGGAGTGTACCGGGGGGGAGCTACGAGCAGTACTTC. The chain combines TRBV30 with TRBJ2-7; 8 bases line up with TRBD2. The germline V gene encodes CDR1 GTSNPN and CDR2 SVGIG (reference sequence). After removal of 0 bases from V and 3 bases from J, the junction contained 4 bases not matched to a gene. The CDR3 spans 14 residues.

This clonotype was counted ten times or more. The gene calls are TRBV6-1 and TRBJ1-1; D is unclear. The germline V gene encodes CDR1 MNHNS and CDR2 SASEGT. V was clipped by 4 bases and J by 0 bases, with 6 bases between them. This CDR3 has 13 residues. CDR3 in amino acids: CASSANMNTEAFF. Written as DNA, the CDR3 is TGTGCCAGCAGTGCTAACATGAACACTGAAGCTTTCTTT.

This clonotype was counted ten times or more. The CDR3 here is CASSALLNPYF. The CDR3 DNA reads as TGTGCCAGCAGTGCTCTCCTTAACCCGTACTTC. V is TRBV2 and J is TRBJ2-5, with D uncertain. The CDR3 is made up of 11 amino acids. Germline V gene lookup returns CDR1 SNHLY and CDR2 FYNNEI. V lost 4 bases and J 13 bases, leaving 13 bases between the germline ends.

Only a few counts were recorded for this clonotype. The CDR3 DNA is TGTGCCAGCTCACTAGTTGAGGTTGGGATCTACTACGAGCAGTACTTC. It translates to CASSLVEVGIYYEQYF. This sequence joins TRBV18 and TRBJ2-7, with D hard to call. CDR3 length equals 16 residues. Trimming pared 4 bases from V and 3 bases from J, leaving 19 bases between. Germline V gives CDR1 KGHSH, CDR2 LQKENI.